Presented here are 18 T cell receptor beta chains from one specimen sequenced in a study of T cell changes during pregnancy in multiple sclerosis. Sequenced by immunoSEQ multiplex PCR; TCRdb stores in-frame clones only, minus some. The sample records 85,000 to 130,000 clones, about 90% being singletons. This material consisted of peripheral blood, taken before pregnancy. These receptors came from a female donor with multiple sclerosis, enrolled in a pregnancy study.

The V and J genes are TRBV7-2 and TRBJ2-7, with TRBD2 matching over 8 bases. This CDR3 has 18 residues. The germline CDR1 and CDR2 sequences are SGHTA and FQGNSA. V shed 2 bases, J shed 3 bases, and the junction held 15 bases outside the gene matches. Here the CDR3 reads CASSLSGRGSAAFYEQYF. CDR3 in DNA: TGTGCCAGCAGCTTAAGCGGGAGAGGGTCCGCAGCTTTCTACGAGCAGTACTTC.

J is TRBJ2-3 and V is TRBV5-1; weak D call: TRBD2 (5 bases). V was cut by 4 bases and J by 1 base, with 16 bases left in between. The CDR3 is 16 amino acids. Germline loops: CDR1 SGHRS, CDR2 YFSETQ. The DNA for the CDR3 is TGCGCCAGCAGCGCCTGGAGGTCGGAGGGCACAGATACGCAGTATTTT. Translation gives CASSAWRSEGTDTQYF.

The chain joins TRBV30 to TRBJ1-5; D not resolved. Germline-derived CDR1 and CDR2 are GTSNPN and SVGIG (reference sequence). The V end was cut by 0 bases, the J end by 3 bases, with 9 bases between. CDR3 size: 14 residues. The CDR3 DNA is TGTGCCTGGAGTGTACGCGGGCACAATCAGCCCCAGCATTTT. This encodes CAWSVRGHNQPQHF.

This clone has more than one count but fewer than ten. The chain uses TRBV5-1 and TRBJ1-6; D perhaps matches TRBD1 (6 bases). Germline loops: CDR1 SGHRS, CDR2 YFSETQ. V shed 2 bases and J shed 7 bases, with 19 bases lying between them. This CDR3 contains 17 residues. The CDR3 region is CASSLAQQGSANSPLHF. The CDR3 DNA is TGCGCCAGCAGCTTAGCTCAACAGGGATCGGCCAATTCACCCCTCCACTTT.

This rearrangement joins TRBV6-4 to TRBJ2-2; 8 bases map to TRBD2. This CDR3 spans 16 amino acids. The trim removed 2 bases at V and 7 bases at J, leaving 9 bases unmatched. The V gene's germline CDR1 is MRHNA and CDR2 SNTAGT. CDR3 sequence: CASSDSSSGTSGELFF. The DNA of the CDR3 is TGTGCCAGCAGTGACAGCTCGAGCGGGACTAGCGGGGAGCTGTTTTTT.

The chain uses TRBV6-6 and TRBJ1-3; the match to TRBD1 covers 7 bases. Germline V gene sequence: CDR1 MNHNY, CDR2 SVGAGI (reference sequence). The CDR3 consists of 15 residues. V dropped 5 bases and J dropped 4; count of bases not matched to a gene: 8. For the CDR3, the DNA is TGTGCCAGCAGTCGACAGGGAGTCGCGGGAAACACCATATATTTT. Encoded protein: CASSRQGVAGNTIYF.

The chain links TRBV5-4 to TRBJ2-3; 8 bases are shared with TRBD1. V lost 6 bases and J lost 2; bases outside the gene matches: 8. CDR3 length equals 15 residues. Germline loops: CDR1 SGHNT, CDR2 YYREEE (reference sequence). The CDR3 DNA is TGTGCCAGCAAACGACAGGGGCCCCTCACAGATACGCAGTATTTT. Its protein is CASKRQGPLTDTQYF.

This chain connects TRBV6-6 to TRBJ1-5; TRBD1 agrees at 10 bases. Germline V CDR1 and CDR2: MNHNY, SVGAGI (reference sequence). Trimming removed 6 bases from V and 9 bases from J; junction bases left unmatched: 5. The CDR3 is made up of 13 amino acids. The CDR3 spells CASRDRGFGPQHF. CDR3 in DNA: TGTGCCAGCAGGGACAGGGGGTTCGGGCCCCAGCATTTT.

The J gene is TRBJ1-6, the V gene TRBV7-8; 11 bases fit TRBD1. V gave up 4 bases and J gave up 13 bases; unmatched junction bases: 9. The CDR3 consists of 15 residues. Per the germline V gene, CDR1 is SGHVS and CDR2 is FQNEAQ. The CDR3 loop reads CASSSRTGGVEPLHF. CDR3 coding DNA: TGTGCCAGCAGCTCGAGGACAGGGGGCGTTGAGCCCCTCCACTTT.

This clone was seen once. The chain joins TRBV11-2 to TRBJ2-5; 12 bases are a match to TRBD2. The CDR3 length is 18 residues. Germline V gives CDR1 SGHAT, CDR2 FQNNGV. The V segment lost 0 bases and the J segment 5 bases; nucleotides outside the gene matches: 10. The CDR3 DNA sequence: TGTGCCAGCAGCTTAGAAAGGCTAGCGGGGGGGCTTTATGAGACCCAGTACTTC. The encoded protein is CASSLERLAGGLYETQYF.

J is TRBJ1-2 and V is TRBV6-5; D is uncertain. This CDR3 region has 14 residues. Trimming left V 2 bases short and J 4 bases short, with 11 bases between. Per the germline V gene, CDR1 is MNHEY and CDR2 is SVGAGI. CDR3 sequence (DNA): TGTGCCAGCAGTTACGGAGGGTGGAGCTATGGCTACACCTTC. Translating it yields CASSYGGWSYGYTF.

The rearrangement joins TRBV6-5 to TRBJ1-3, with D maybe TRBD1 (6 bases). The length of the CDR3 is 15 residues. Germline assignment: CDR1 MNHEY and CDR2 SVGAGI. Trimming removed 7 bases from V and 2 bases from J, with 15 bases in between. CDR3 amino acids: CASTRGTGPGNTIYF. The CDR3 coding sequence is TGTGCCAGCACCAGGGGAACCGGGCCTGGAAACACCATATATTTT.

The V and J genes are TRBV27 and TRBJ2-7, with 10 bases that match TRBD1. The length of the CDR3 is 14 residues. Germline V gene data show CDR1 as MNHEY and CDR2 as SMNVEV (reference sequence). V lost 4 bases and J lost 5; bases outside the gene matches: 5. CDR3 coding DNA: TGTGCCAGCAGTTCCGAGACAGGGGGCGACGAGCAGTACTTC. Residues: CASSSETGGDEQYF.

The chain employs TRBV7-3 and TRBJ1-1; D is perhaps TRBD1 (5 bases). The germline CDR1 and CDR2 sequences are SGHTA and FQGTGA. V dropped 10 bases and J dropped 5 bases, with 11 bases sitting between them. The CDR3 length is 11 residues. CDR3 loop: CATFRVTEAFF. CDR3 bases: TGTGCCACCTTCAGGGTAACTGAAGCTTTCTTT.

The V call is TRBV7-9, the J call TRBJ1-6, with TRBD1 as a possible D gene (5 bases). The CDR3 totals 13 residues. Germline V gene sequence: CDR1 SEHNR, CDR2 FQNEAQ (reference sequence). With 3 bases removed from V and 8 bases from J, the gap between germline ends came to 8 bases. CDR3 coding DNA: TGTGCCAGCAGCTTGGGCAGGGATTCACCCCTCCACTTT. This gives the protein CASSLGRDSPLHF.

CDR3 residues: CASSQVPFGTAGGYTF. The CDR3 nucleotides read TGCGCCAGCAGCCAAGTTCCCTTCGGAACGGCGGGGGGCTACACCTTC. The J gene is TRBJ1-2, the V gene TRBV4-1; D is unclear. Germline CDR1 reads MGHRA; CDR2 reads YSYEKL. V was trimmed by 1 base and J by 8 bases, leaving 20 bases between them. The length of the CDR3 is 16 residues.

The chain joins TRBV11-2 to TRBJ2-1; 7 nucleotides agree with TRBD2. The CDR3 consists of 16 residues. The V gene's germline CDR1 is SGHAT and CDR2 FQNNGV. V lost 5 bases to trimming and J lost 3 bases; unmatched junction nucleotides: 10. CDR3 sequence reads: CASSRSGNRGYNEQFF. CDR3 bases: TGTGCCAGCAGCCGAAGCGGGAATCGCGGCTACAATGAGCAGTTCTTC.

The chain recombines TRBV19 with TRBJ2-6, with 8 bases lining up with TRBD1. This CDR3 is 17 amino acids long. CDR1 and CDR2 from the germline V gene are LNHDA and SQIVND (reference sequence). V was clipped by 5 bases and J by 1 base; unmatched bases: 7. CDR3 DNA sequence: TGTGCCAGTAGTGCCGACAGGGGCCTGTCTGGGGCCAACGTCCTGACTTTC. Translation gives CASSADRGLSGANVLTF.